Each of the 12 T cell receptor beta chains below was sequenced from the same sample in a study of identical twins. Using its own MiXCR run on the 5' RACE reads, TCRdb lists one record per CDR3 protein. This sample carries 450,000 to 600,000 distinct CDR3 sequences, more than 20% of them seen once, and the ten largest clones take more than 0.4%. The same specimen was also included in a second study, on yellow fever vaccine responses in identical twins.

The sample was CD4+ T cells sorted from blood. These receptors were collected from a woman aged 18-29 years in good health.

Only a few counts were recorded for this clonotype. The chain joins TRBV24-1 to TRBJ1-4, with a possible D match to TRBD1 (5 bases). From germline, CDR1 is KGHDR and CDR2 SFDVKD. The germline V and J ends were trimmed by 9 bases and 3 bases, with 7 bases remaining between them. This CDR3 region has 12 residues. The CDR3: CATRGPNEKLFF. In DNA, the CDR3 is TGTGCCACCCGGGGACCTAATGAAAAACTGTTTTTT.

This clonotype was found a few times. CDR3 sequence (DNA): TGTGCCAGCAGCCCGAGGACTAGCGGGAGGGCCGAGCAGTACTTC. Encoded protein: CASSPRTSGRAEQYF. The chain joins TRBV3-1 to TRBJ2-7, with 15 bases fitting TRBD2. Trimming at V came to 4 bases and at J to 6 bases, leaving 4 bases not matched to a gene. This CDR3 is 15 amino acids long. Per germline, CDR1 LGHDT and CDR2 YNNKEL (reference sequence).

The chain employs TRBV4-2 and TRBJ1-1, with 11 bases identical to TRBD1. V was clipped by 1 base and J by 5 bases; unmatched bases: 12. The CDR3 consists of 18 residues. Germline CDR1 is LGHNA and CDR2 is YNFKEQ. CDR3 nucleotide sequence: TGTGCCAGCAGCCAAGTCTTGGGACAGGGGGGTTCTGGGACTGAAGCTTTCTTT. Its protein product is CASSQVLGQGGSGTEAFF.

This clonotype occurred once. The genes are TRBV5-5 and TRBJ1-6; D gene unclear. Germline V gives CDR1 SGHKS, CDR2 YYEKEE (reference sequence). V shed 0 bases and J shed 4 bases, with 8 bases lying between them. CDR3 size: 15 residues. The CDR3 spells CASSLGTVYNSPLHF. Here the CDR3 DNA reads TGTGCCAGCAGCTTGGGGACCGTTTATAATTCACCCCTCCACTTT.

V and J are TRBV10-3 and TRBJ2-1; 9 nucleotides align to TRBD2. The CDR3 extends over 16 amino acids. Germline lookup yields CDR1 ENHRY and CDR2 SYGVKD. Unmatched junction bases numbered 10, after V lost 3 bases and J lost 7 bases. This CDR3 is CAISERGGRAGNEQFF. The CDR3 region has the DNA TGTGCCATCAGTGAACGAGGCGGGAGGGCGGGGAATGAGCAGTTCTTC.

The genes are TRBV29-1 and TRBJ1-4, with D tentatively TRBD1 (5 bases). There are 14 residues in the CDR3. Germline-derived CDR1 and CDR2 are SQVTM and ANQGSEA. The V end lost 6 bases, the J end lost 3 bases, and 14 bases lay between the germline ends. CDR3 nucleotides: TGCAGCGTGGGCATGAGGGGAGCTAATGAAAAACTGTTTTTT. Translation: CSVGMRGANEKLFF.

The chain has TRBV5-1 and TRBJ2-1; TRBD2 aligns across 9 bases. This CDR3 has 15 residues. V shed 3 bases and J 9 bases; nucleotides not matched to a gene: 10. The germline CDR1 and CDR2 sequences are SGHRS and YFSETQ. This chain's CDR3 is CASSSRAGGPGEQFF. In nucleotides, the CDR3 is TGCGCCAGCAGCTCCCGGGCGGGAGGGCCCGGTGAGCAGTTCTTC.

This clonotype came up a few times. CDR3 nucleotides: TGTGCCAGCAGAGGGGCGGGGTTCCCCTACGAGCAGTACGTC. It encodes CASRGAGFPYEQYV. The chain has TRBV6-1 and TRBJ2-7; TRBD2 might be the D (6 bases). CDR3 length: 14 residues. Trimming pared 6 bases from V and 2 bases from J, leaving 14 bases between. Germline V CDR1 and CDR2: MNHNS, SASEGT.

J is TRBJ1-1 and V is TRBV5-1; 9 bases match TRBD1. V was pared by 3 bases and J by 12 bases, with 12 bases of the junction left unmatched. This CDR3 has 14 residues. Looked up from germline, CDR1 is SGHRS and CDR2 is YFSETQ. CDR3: CASSSYPRTGATFF. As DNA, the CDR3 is TGCGCCAGCAGCTCATACCCTAGGACAGGGGCGACTTTCTTT.

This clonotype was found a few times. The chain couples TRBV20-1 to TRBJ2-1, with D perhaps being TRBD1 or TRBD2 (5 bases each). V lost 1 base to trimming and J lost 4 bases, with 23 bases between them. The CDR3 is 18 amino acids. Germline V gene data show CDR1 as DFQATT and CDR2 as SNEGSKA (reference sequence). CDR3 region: CSARVLSSSWGKYNEQFF. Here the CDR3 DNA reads TGCAGTGCTAGAGTGTTGTCGTCGAGCTGGGGGAAATACAATGAGCAGTTCTTC.

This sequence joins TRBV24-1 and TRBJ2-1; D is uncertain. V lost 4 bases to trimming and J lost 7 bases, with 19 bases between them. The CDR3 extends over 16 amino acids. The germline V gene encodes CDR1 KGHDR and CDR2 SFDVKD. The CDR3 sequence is CATSEPGKGLWNEQFF. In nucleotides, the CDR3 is TGTGCCACCAGTGAGCCAGGAAAAGGCTTGTGGAATGAGCAGTTCTTC.

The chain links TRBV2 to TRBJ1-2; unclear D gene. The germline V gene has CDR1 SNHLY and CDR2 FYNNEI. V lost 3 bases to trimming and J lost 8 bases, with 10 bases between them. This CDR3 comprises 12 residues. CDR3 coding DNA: TGTGCCAGCAGTGACAGGTTTTCCGGCTACACCTTC. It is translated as CASSDRFSGYTF.